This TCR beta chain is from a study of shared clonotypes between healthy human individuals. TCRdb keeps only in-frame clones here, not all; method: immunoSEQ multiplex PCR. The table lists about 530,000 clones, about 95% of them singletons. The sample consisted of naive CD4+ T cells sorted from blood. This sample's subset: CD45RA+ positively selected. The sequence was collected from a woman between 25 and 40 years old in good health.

CDR3: CAISESRTSSGNTIYF. The CDR3 DNA reads TGTGCCATCAGTGAGTCAAGGACTAGCTCTGGAAACACCATATATTTT. The chain recombines TRBV10-3 with TRBJ1-3; D gene ambiguous. This CDR3 spans 16 amino acids. The V and J ends lost 0 bases and 0 bases respectively, with 9 bases between them. Germline-derived CDR1 and CDR2 are ENHRY and SYGVKD.